This TCR beta chain came from a study of T cell responses to AZD1222 COVID-19 vaccine. The overall study: Analyses pooled second doses at about 4 or about 12 weeks.

As regards this clone: The antigen remains unidentified.

TCRdb's copy holds only in-frame clones and misses some; the assay was immunoSEQ multiplex PCR. The sample records approximately 260,000 clones, approximately 93% being singletons. General study results and limits: Reports say nearly half of spike-specific TCRs go after unmutated variant regions. Baseline seropositivity characterized only a handful of AZD1222 recipients. Clonal diversity may have been underestimated, and the donors were mostly white British, with more females than males.

The germline gives CDR1 MDHEN, CDR2 SYDVKM. The CDR3 contains 19 residues. The V gene end was trimmed by 7 bases and the J gene end by 4 bases; junction bases not matched to a gene: 20. This sample comprised peripheral blood, obtained on day 0 of AZD1222 vaccination. The genes are TRBV28 and TRBJ2-1; the match to TRBD2 covers 9 bases. The sequence came from an adult in good health. CDR3 sequence reads: CASNSWTLGGSGSYNEQFF. The CDR3 DNA is TGTGCCAGCAACTCCTGGACTCTCGGTGGTAGCGGGAGTTACAATGAGCAGTTCTTC. Looking up the rest from reference TRBV28 and TRBJ2-1 gives the full variable domain: DVKVTQSSRYLVKRTGEKVFLECVQDMDHENMFWYRQDPGLGLRLIYFSYDVKMKEKGDIPEGYSVSREKKERFSLILESASTNQTSMYLCASNSWTLGGSGSYNEQFFGPGTRLTVL.